These 12 T cell receptor beta chains originate from one sample sequenced in a study of blood T cell repertoires in COVID-19. Profiling relied on immunoSEQ multiplex PCR, and the TCRdb table lists in-frame clones only, not all of them. The sample holds about 70,000 clones, approximately 85% seen once. Sequencing was performed on peripheral blood. All receptors come from a man older than 75 with acute or convalescent COVID-19.

The genes are TRBV6-1 and TRBJ2-1; 7 positions agree with TRBD2. In germline, CDR1 is MNHNS, CDR2 SASEGT. J gave up 0 bases and V 1 base, and 6 bases lay outside the gene matches. The CDR3 has 17 residues. The chain's CDR3 is CASSEGGGGSSYNEQFF. In DNA, the CDR3 is TGTGCCAGCAGTGAAGGGGGGGGAGGGAGCTCCTACAATGAGCAGTTCTTC.

The chain links TRBV7-2 to TRBJ2-3; 7 bases map to TRBD2. Germline CDR1 and CDR2: SGHTA and FQGNSA. The CDR3 totals 17 residues. J lost 0 bases, V lost 1 base, and 7 bases had no gene match. CDR3 sequence: CASSLVAGDTSTDTQYF. For the CDR3, the DNA is TGTGCCAGCAGCTTAGTGGCGGGGGATACTAGCACAGATACGCAGTATTTT.

The chain recombines TRBV2 with TRBJ1-1; D might be TRBD1 (5 bases). CDR1 SNHLY and CDR2 FYNNEI come from the germline V gene. The CDR3 is 16 amino acids. Trimming pared 7 bases from V and 0 bases from J, leaving 18 bases between. This CDR3 reads CASKWEGLQLNTEAFF. Here the CDR3 DNA reads TGTGCCAGCAAATGGGAGGGGCTCCAACTGAACACTGAAGCTTTCTTT. Complete variable domain (other parts from reference TRBV2 and TRBJ1-1): EPEVTQTPSHQVTQMGQEVILRCVPISNHLYFYWYRQILGQKVEFLVSFYNNEISEKSEIFDDQFSVERPDGSNFTLKIRSTKLEDSAMYFCASKWEGLQLNTEAFFGQGTRLTVV.

This clone was detected once. The CDR3 sequence: CASSPDSNTEAFF. CDR3 in DNA: TGTGCCAGCAGCCCCGACTCGAACACTGAAGCTTTCTTT. The chain is built from TRBV16 and TRBJ1-1; no definite D call. CDR3 size: 13 residues. V was clipped by 4 bases and J by 1 base, with 7 bases between them. Germline V gene data show CDR1 as KGHSY and CDR2 as FQNENV.

The chain is built from TRBV5-1 and TRBJ2-6, with 8 nucleotides matching TRBD1. Germline V gene sequence: CDR1 SGHRS, CDR2 YFSETQ. The CDR3 has 18 amino acids. V was clipped by 0 bases and J by 4 bases; unmatched bases: 9. CDR3 nucleotide sequence: TGCGCCAGCAGCTTGGGGACAGGGCTTACCACCGGGGCCAACGTCCTGACTTTC. As protein: CASSLGTGLTTGANVLTF.

V usage is TRBV19 and J usage is TRBJ2-2; D is uncertain. V was trimmed by 1 base and J by 4 bases, leaving 7 bases between them. The germline V gene has CDR1 LNHDA and CDR2 SQIVND (reference sequence). The CDR3 length is 14 residues. The CDR3 reads CASSIGESTGELFF. Written as DNA, the CDR3 is TGTGCCAGTAGTATAGGAGAGAGCACCGGGGAGCTGTTTTTT.

This chain links TRBV5-6 with TRBJ2-3; TRBD2 aligns across 15 bases. Trimming at V came to 4 bases and at J to 4 bases, leaving 4 bases not matched to a gene. This CDR3 is 16 amino acids long. CDR1 and CDR2 from the germline V gene are SGHDT and YYEEEE. The CDR3 nucleotides read TGTGCCAGCAGCCTCCGGACTAGCGGGAGGGCAGATACGCAGTATTTT. Amino acids: CASSLRTSGRADTQYF.

The chain couples TRBV11-2 to TRBJ2-2, with TRBD2 identical over 9 bases. The junction had 9 bases not matched to a gene; V was cut back by 3 bases and J by 7 bases. Germline CDR1 SGHAT, CDR2 FQNNGV. The CDR3 runs 16 residues. The CDR3 bases are TGTGCCAGCAGCTTGCTAGCGGGAATACGCGGCGGGGAGCTGTTTTTT. It encodes CASSLLAGIRGGELFF.

A few counts support this clone. CDR3 protein: CSVPLTGRNAGANVLTF. The CDR3 DNA reads TGCAGCGTCCCCTTGACAGGCCGCAACGCTGGGGCCAACGTCCTGACTTTC. The chain joins TRBV29-1 to TRBJ2-6, with D perhaps TRBD1 (6 bases). From germline, CDR1 is SQVTM and CDR2 ANQGSEA. The CDR3 covers 17 residues. Trimming stripped 6 bases from V and 2 bases from J, with 20 bases between.

The chain combines TRBV5-1 with TRBJ1-5; the match to TRBD1 covers 8 bases. The V segment lost 1 base and the J segment 4 bases; nucleotides outside the gene matches: 7. CDR1 SGHRS and CDR2 YFSETQ come from the germline V gene. The CDR3 loop spans 16 amino acids. CDR3 sequence (DNA): TGCGCCAGCAGCTTGACCCCCGGGACAGGTAATCAGCCCCAGCATTTT. This codes for CASSLTPGTGNQPQHF.

V and J are TRBV19 and TRBJ2-3; D not resolved. The germline V gene has CDR1 LNHDA and CDR2 SQIVND (reference sequence). Deletions cut 1 base from V and 2 bases from J, with 7 bases between. The length of the CDR3 is 14 residues. CDR3 sequence: CASSIGQITDTQYF. As DNA, the CDR3 is TGTGCCAGTAGTATAGGGCAGATCACAGATACGCAGTATTTT.

The chain is built from TRBV6-2 or TRBV6-3 and TRBJ1-5, with a weak D call TRBD1 (6 bases). This CDR3 has 15 amino acids. In germline, CDR1 is MNHEY, CDR2 SVGEGT. V was trimmed by 6 bases and J by 1 base, leaving 13 bases between them. In nucleotides, the CDR3 is TGTGCCAGCAGCTATACAGGGATGAGCAATCAGCCCCAGCATTTT. Its protein product is CASSYTGMSNQPQHF.